The sequence of this T cell receptor beta chain was determined in a study of early stage breast cancer tumors. Sequencing was performed with immunoSEQ multiplex PCR; in TCRdb, only in-frame clones are kept and a portion is missing. Of tens of thousands of clones listed, 75% to 85% are singletons. The germline V gene has CDR1 SNHLY and CDR2 FYNNEI. The CDR3 length is 17 residues. V lost 2 bases, J lost 10 bases, and 16 bases stayed unmatched. The receptor was derived from a person in their sixties or seventies with breast cancer. The sample was blood. The rearrangement uses TRBV2 and TRBJ1-4; 7 nucleotides line up with TRBD1. CDR3 loop: CASSEKTLDRDRRKLFF. Written as DNA, the CDR3 is TGTGCCAGCAGTGAAAAAACCCTCGACAGGGACCGGAGAAAACTGTTTTTT. The full variable domain, with the rest looked up from reference TRBV2 and TRBJ1-4, is EPEVTQTPSHQVTQMGQEVILRCVPISNHLYFYWYRQILGQKVEFLVSFYNNEISEKSEIFDDQFSVERPDGSNFTLKIRSTKLEDSAMYFCASSEKTLDRDRRKLFFGSGTQLSVL.